The present T cell receptor (beta chain) was sequenced within a study of T-cell memory formation after mild COVID-19. TCRdb re-derived calls from the 5' RACE reads in MiXCR, one entry per CDR3 protein. This table has about half a million distinct CDR3 sequences, 18% appearing once. The J segment lost 5 bases and the V segment lost 1 base, leaving 6 bases of the junction unmatched. The CDR3 runs to 15 residues. Germline V lookup: CDR1 LGHDT, CDR2 YNNKEL (reference sequence). A few counts support this clonotype. The rearrangement joins TRBV3-1 to TRBJ2-7; 9 positions agree with TRBD2. Sample: PBMCs or a T cell subset sorted from them (not recorded which). The sequence derives from an adult woman who had mild COVID-19 (a few samples of this study predate the infection). Cell type and time point are not known. The CDR3 DNA follows: TGTGCCAGCAGCCAAGCTGGCGGGAGGGCCCACGAGCAGTACTTC. This encodes CASSQAGGRAHEQYF.